A single TCR beta chain is shown here with its context. This CDR3 is built from 14 residues. Trimming left V 6 bases short and J 5 bases short, with 17 bases between. Germline V CDR1 and CDR2: SGHKS, YYEKEE (reference sequence). Some clones are missing from TCRdb's copy, which holds only in-frame ones; the method was immunoSEQ multiplex PCR. The data show over 400,000 clones, over 75% seen once. This record comes from a study of blood T cell repertoires in COVID-19. This sequence was found in a human donor in a cohort sampled during active COVID-19. Source material: peripheral blood. V usage is TRBV5-5 and J usage is TRBJ1-1; possible D gene TRBD1, 5 bases. Here the CDR3 reads CASTKLRGRTEAFF. DNA of the CDR3: TGTGCCAGCACCAAGTTAAGGGGAAGGACTGAAGCTTTCTTT.